A single sample gave rise to the 10 T cell receptor beta chains below, sequenced in a study of cytomegalovirus exposure and HLA in healthy donors. The PCR had 60 Vbeta and 13 Jbeta primers. Profiled with immunoSEQ multiplex PCR; TCRdb holds only in-frame clones, not every one. The table records about 160,000 clones, 75% of them present only once. Material for sequencing was PBMCs. Receptors were obtained from a female donor in good health and CMV-seronegative.

CDR3 sequence (DNA): TGTGCCAGCAGGGCAGGGAGGGGTACTGGAAACACCATATATTTT. It encodes CASRAGRGTGNTIYF. This chain connects TRBV27 to TRBJ1-3; D is perhaps TRBD1 (5 bases). The CDR3 has 15 amino acids. V was pared by 6 bases and J by 2 bases, with 14 bases between. CDR1 and CDR2 from the germline V gene are MNHEY and SMNVEV (reference sequence).

This rearrangement joins TRBV6-6 to TRBJ2-1; 7 bases are shared with TRBD1. CDR3 size: 14 residues. Per the germline V gene, CDR1 is MNHNY and CDR2 is SVGAGI (reference sequence). V gave up 6 bases and J gave up 7 bases; unmatched junction bases: 9. The CDR3 loop is CASSPTGIGNEQFF. CDR3 DNA: TGTGCCAGCAGCCCGACAGGGATCGGAAATGAGCAGTTCTTC.

The V and J genes are TRBV28 and TRBJ2-4; possibly TRBD1 for D (6 bases). Germline-derived CDR1 and CDR2 are MDHEN and SYDVKM. Trimming stripped 5 bases from V and 6 bases from J, with 14 bases between. The CDR3 is 14 amino acids. CDR3 in amino acids: CASSAQGPINIQYF. The CDR3 DNA reads TGTGCCAGCAGTGCACAGGGACCAATAAACATTCAGTACTTC.

This clone was counted a few times. This sequence joins TRBV11-2 and TRBJ2-2; unclear D gene. Germline V lookup: CDR1 SGHAT, CDR2 FQNNGV. The CDR3 totals 11 residues. V shed 5 bases and J shed 5 bases, with 3 bases lying between them. The CDR3 sequence: CASSLTGELFF. The CDR3 nucleotides are TGTGCCAGCAGCCTGACCGGGGAGCTGTTTTTT.

The CDR3 sequence: CASSTPNRGGTEAFF. Here the CDR3 DNA reads TGTGCCAGTAGTACCCCGAACAGGGGAGGTACTGAAGCTTTCTTT. The chain recombines TRBV19 with TRBJ1-1, with 7 bases aligning to TRBD1. The J segment lost 5 bases and the V segment lost 4 bases, leaving 10 bases of the junction unmatched. This CDR3 region has 15 residues. Germline V gives CDR1 LNHDA, CDR2 SQIVND (reference sequence).

This clone occurred once. The chain couples TRBV28 to TRBJ2-7; D ambiguous. CDR3 length: 17 amino acids. V lost 0 bases and J 2 bases, leaving 17 bases between the germline ends. Germline CDR1 and CDR2: MDHEN and SYDVKM. The CDR3 spells CASSLWPIPHPPYEQYF. CDR3 nucleotide sequence: TGTGCCAGCAGTTTATGGCCGATACCACACCCTCCCTACGAGCAGTACTTC.

This clone was counted between two and nine times. The J gene is TRBJ2-3, the V gene TRBV5-5; possible D gene TRBD2, 6 bases. CDR3 length: 14 residues. The ends were cut back, 1 base at V and 3 bases at J, with 9 bases in the middle. Per the germline V gene, CDR1 is SGHKS and CDR2 is YYEKEE (reference sequence). Here the CDR3 DNA reads TGTGCCAGCAGCTTGACTAGCTCAACAGATACGCAGTATTTT. This encodes CASSLTSSTDTQYF.

V usage is TRBV5-5 and J usage is TRBJ1-2, with unresolved D. The V gene's germline CDR1 is SGHKS and CDR2 YYEKEE (reference sequence). V was cut by 4 bases and J by 7 bases, with 20 bases left in between. This CDR3 spans 15 amino acids. In DNA form, the CDR3 reads TGTGCCAGCAGCCATGGTGCGGGGATTGCGAGTGGCTACACCTTC. This sequence encodes CASSHGAGIASGYTF.

The rearrangement joins TRBV7-3 to TRBJ1-1; D uncertain. V lost 2 bases to trimming and J lost 7 bases, with 17 bases between them. The CDR3 is 15 residues long. The germline V gene has CDR1 SGHTA and CDR2 FQGTGA. The CDR3 DNA reads as TGTGCCAGCAGCTTATACCCCCGGGCGGGAGATGAAGCTTTCTTT. Translated: CASSLYPRAGDEAFF.

This clone was detected only a few times. No DNA is shown, since the ends of the CDR3 on it are uncertain; the CDR3 is the one TCRdb lists. The V and J genes are TRBV19 and TRBJ1-5; TRBD1, the table's D call, lacks a check against the DNA. Germline assignment: CDR1 LNHDA and CDR2 SQIVND (reference sequence). The CDR3 sequence runs 16 residues, both termini included. The CDR3 sequence is CASTTVDRGTGQPQHF.